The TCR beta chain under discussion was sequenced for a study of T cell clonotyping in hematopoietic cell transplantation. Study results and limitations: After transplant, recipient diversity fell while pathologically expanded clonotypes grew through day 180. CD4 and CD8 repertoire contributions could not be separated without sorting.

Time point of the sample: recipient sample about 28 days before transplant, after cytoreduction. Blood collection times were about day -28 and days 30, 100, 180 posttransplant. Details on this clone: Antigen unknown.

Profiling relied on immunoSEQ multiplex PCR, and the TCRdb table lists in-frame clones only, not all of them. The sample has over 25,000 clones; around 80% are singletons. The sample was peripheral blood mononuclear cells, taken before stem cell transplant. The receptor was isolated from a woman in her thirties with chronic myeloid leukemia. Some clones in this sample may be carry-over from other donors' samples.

The DNA for the CDR3 is TGCGCCAGCAGCGGGTCACAGGGAAACACCATATATTTT. Its protein is CASSGSQGNTIYF. The chain is built from TRBV5-1 and TRBJ1-3; no clear D gene. This CDR3 is 13 amino acids long. Germline CDR1 and CDR2: SGHRS and YFSETQ. V shed 4 bases and J shed 4 bases, with 9 bases lying between them.